These 18 T cell receptor beta chains originate from one sample sequenced in a study of glioma-infiltrating T cells after dendritic cell vaccination. Some clones are missing from TCRdb's copy, which holds only in-frame ones; the method was immunoSEQ multiplex PCR. The sample has around 32,000 clones, 90% seen once; the top ten hold around 2.1%. The sequenced sample was blood, obtained before dendritic cell vaccination. The source of these receptors is a human donor with glioblastoma.

V is TRBV6-5 and J is TRBJ2-1, with TRBD1 as a possible D gene (5 bases). The CDR3 has 14 amino acids. Trimming cost V 2 bases and J 3 bases, with 8 bases left between them. Germline V lookup: CDR1 MNHEY, CDR2 SVGAGI. CDR3 DNA: TGTGCCAGCAGTTACGGCAGGGTCTACAATGAGCAGTTCTTC. It specifies CASSYGRVYNEQFF.

V and J are TRBV18 and TRBJ2-7; possible D gene TRBD1, 6 bases. This CDR3 is 13 amino acids long. Germline CDR1 and CDR2: KGHSH and LQKENI. Trimming removed 1 base from V and 3 bases from J, with 7 bases in between. In nucleotides, the CDR3 is TGTGCCAGCTCACCACAGGGGGACTACGAGCAGTACTTC. It is translated as CASSPQGDYEQYF.

The chain joins TRBV14 to TRBJ1-1; no clear D gene. Trimming pared 4 bases from V and 1 base from J, leaving 10 bases between. CDR3 length equals 14 residues. CDR1 is SGHDN and CDR2 is FVKESK in the germline V gene. CDR3 nucleotides: TGTGCCAGCAGCCTATTTACAAGGAACACTGAAGCTTTCTTT. It specifies CASSLFTRNTEAFF.

This clone appeared once. The rearrangement links TRBV15 to TRBJ1-2; TRBD1 aligns across 7 bases. This CDR3 is built from 14 residues. The V segment lost 5 bases and the J segment 4 bases; nucleotides outside the gene matches: 7. Germline lookup yields CDR1 LNHNV and CDR2 YYDKDF (reference sequence). In nucleotides, the CDR3 is TGTGCCACCAGCTATGGGACAGAGGGCTATGGCTACACCTTC. This codes for CATSYGTEGYGYTF.

This chain joins TRBV5-4 and TRBJ2-3, with TRBD1 as a possible D gene (5 bases). CDR3 size: 17 residues. Germline lookup yields CDR1 SGHNT and CDR2 YYREEE (reference sequence). V shed 0 bases and J shed 2 bases, with 16 bases lying between them. CDR3 amino acids: CASSLGRDPSLTDTQYF. CDR3 bases: TGTGCCAGCAGCTTGGGCAGGGATCCATCACTCACAGATACGCAGTATTTT.

The chain carries TRBV5-5 and TRBJ2-2, with a weak D call TRBD2 (6 bases). Germline V gene sequence: CDR1 SGHKS, CDR2 YYEKEE (reference sequence). The length of the CDR3 is 19 residues. Trimming took off 3 bases at V and 4 bases at J, with 25 bases between the two ends. CDR3 loop: CASSSTPGMGGPITGELFF. CDR3 coding DNA: TGTGCCAGCAGCTCAACACCGGGGATGGGGGGACCGATCACCGGGGAGCTGTTTTTT.

V gene TRBV7-9 combines with J gene TRBJ2-3, with D unclear. The length of the CDR3 is 14 residues. Deletions cut 1 base from V and 1 base from J, with 6 bases between. From germline, CDR1 is SEHNR and CDR2 FQNEAQ (reference sequence). CDR3 loop: CASSLVSGTDTQYF. CDR3 DNA: TGTGCCAGCAGCTTAGTGTCCGGCACAGATACGCAGTATTTT.

CDR3 sequence reads: CASSVELAGETDTQYF. CDR3 sequence (DNA): TGTGCCAGCAGCGTAGAACTAGCGGGGGAGACAGATACGCAGTATTTT. V gene TRBV9 combines with J gene TRBJ2-3, with TRBD2 matching 11 bases. Losses at the gene ends were 0 bases for V and 3 bases for J; bases not matched to a gene: 3. Germline loops: CDR1 SGDLS, CDR2 YYNGEE. This CDR3 region has 16 residues.

In nucleotides, the CDR3 is TGTGCCAGCAGCTTTTTGGCTGAGCAGTTCTTC. This encodes CASSFLAEQFF. The chain combines TRBV5-6 with TRBJ2-1; D unresolved. The germline CDR1 and CDR2 sequences are SGHDT and YYEEEE. The CDR3 sequence is 11 residues long. With 2 bases removed from V and 9 bases from J, the gap between germline ends came to 6 bases.

As DNA, the CDR3 is TGCGCCAGCAGCTTTAGCGGGGGGATAGATACGCAGTATTTT. Amino acids: CASSFSGGIDTQYF. The chain links TRBV5-1 to TRBJ2-3; TRBD2 matches 10 bases. The CDR3 runs to 14 residues. CDR1 SGHRS and CDR2 YFSETQ come from the germline V gene. With V trimmed by 2 bases and J by 5 bases, 2 bases remained unmatched.

The CDR3 DNA follows: TGCGCCAGCAGCCAAGAGGGTCTGACTAGCGGGGGAGGGAGAACGCAGTATTTT. Its protein product is CASSQEGLTSGGGRTQYF. This chain connects TRBV4-1 to TRBJ2-3; 12 nucleotides agree with TRBD2. Per the germline V gene, CDR1 is MGHRA and CDR2 is YSYEKL. After removal of 0 bases from V and 9 bases from J, the junction contained 13 bases not matched to a gene. The CDR3 covers 18 residues.

The J gene is TRBJ2-3, the V gene TRBV5-6; TRBD1 agrees at 8 bases. J was trimmed by 4 bases and V by 0 bases; bases with no gene match: 4. Germline values: CDR1 SGHDT, CDR2 YYEEEE. CDR3 length: 15 amino acids. CDR3 sequence: CASSLALTGADTQYF. The CDR3 DNA is TGTGCCAGCAGCTTGGCTTTGACAGGGGCAGATACGCAGTATTTT. Using reference TRBV5-6 and TRBJ2-3 for the parts outside the CDR3, the full variable domain is DAGVTQSPTHLIKTRGQQVTLRCSPKSGHDTVSWYQQALGQGPQFIFQYYEEEERQRGNFPDRFSGHQFPNYSSELNVNALLLGDSALYLCASSLALTGADTQYFGPGTRLTVL.

The CDR3 DNA sequence: TGTGCCAGCAGTTACGGACAGGGCTCCACCGGGGAGCTGTTTTTT. It codes for CASSYGQGSTGELFF. This chain uses TRBV7-2 with TRBJ2-2; 8 bases are a match to TRBD1. Trimming took 6 bases from V and 4 from J; bases not matched to a gene: 7. The CDR3 runs to 15 residues. Germline CDR1 SGHTA, CDR2 FQGNSA.

The rearrangement links TRBV29-1 to TRBJ2-3; possibly TRBD2 for D (5 bases). V was pared by 6 bases and J by 0 bases, with 16 bases between. There are 15 residues in the CDR3. In germline, CDR1 is SQVTM, CDR2 ANQGSEA. The CDR3 nucleotides are TGCAGCGTAGGCCCGGGGATCTCTAGCACAGATACGCAGTATTTT. The encoded protein is CSVGPGISSTDTQYF.

The rearrangement uses TRBV11-2 and TRBJ2-1, with 8 bases lining up with TRBD2. Germline CDR1 reads SGHAT; CDR2 reads FQNNGV. Germline trimming cut 5 bases from V and 0 bases from J; bases unmatched to any gene: 6. The CDR3 has 16 residues. CDR3 sequence reads: CASSPSGPSSYNEQFF. CDR3 nucleotides: TGTGCCAGCAGCCCTAGCGGGCCAAGCTCCTACAATGAGCAGTTCTTC. Using reference TRBV11-2 and TRBJ2-1 for the parts outside the CDR3, the full variable domain is EAGVAQSPRYKIIEKRQSVAFWCNPISGHATLYWYQQILGQGPKLLIQFQNNGVVDDSQLPKDRFSAERLKGVDSTLKIQPAKLEDSAVYLCASSPSGPSSYNEQFFGPGTRLTVL.

The chain couples TRBV19 to TRBJ2-7; perhaps TRBD2 as D (5 bases). V shed 3 bases and J shed 4 bases, with 13 bases lying between them. The CDR3 extends over 14 amino acids. In germline, CDR1 is LNHDA, CDR2 SQIVND (reference sequence). The CDR3 spells CASSIGSRAYEQYF. The CDR3 DNA reads TGTGCCAGTAGTATTGGGTCGAGGGCGTACGAGCAGTACTTC.

The chain recombines TRBV6-5 with TRBJ2-7; TRBD1 agrees at 7 bases. The CDR3 runs 14 residues. Germline V gene lookup returns CDR1 MNHEY and CDR2 SVGAGI. The V gene end was trimmed by 5 bases and the J gene end by 4 bases; junction bases not matched to a gene: 8. The CDR3: CASSQYHRGYEQYF. The CDR3 nucleotides are TGTGCCAGCAGTCAGTATCACAGGGGTTACGAGCAGTACTTC.

The chain recombines TRBV14 with TRBJ1-2; 10 bases fit TRBD1. CDR1 and CDR2 from the germline V gene are SGHDN and FVKESK. CDR3 length equals 17 residues. V was clipped by 3 bases and J by 4 bases; unmatched bases: 11. The CDR3 nucleotides read TGTGCCAGCAGCCAGGGCGGGACAGGGGTACCCCTCTATGGCTACACCTTC. This sequence encodes CASSQGGTGVPLYGYTF.